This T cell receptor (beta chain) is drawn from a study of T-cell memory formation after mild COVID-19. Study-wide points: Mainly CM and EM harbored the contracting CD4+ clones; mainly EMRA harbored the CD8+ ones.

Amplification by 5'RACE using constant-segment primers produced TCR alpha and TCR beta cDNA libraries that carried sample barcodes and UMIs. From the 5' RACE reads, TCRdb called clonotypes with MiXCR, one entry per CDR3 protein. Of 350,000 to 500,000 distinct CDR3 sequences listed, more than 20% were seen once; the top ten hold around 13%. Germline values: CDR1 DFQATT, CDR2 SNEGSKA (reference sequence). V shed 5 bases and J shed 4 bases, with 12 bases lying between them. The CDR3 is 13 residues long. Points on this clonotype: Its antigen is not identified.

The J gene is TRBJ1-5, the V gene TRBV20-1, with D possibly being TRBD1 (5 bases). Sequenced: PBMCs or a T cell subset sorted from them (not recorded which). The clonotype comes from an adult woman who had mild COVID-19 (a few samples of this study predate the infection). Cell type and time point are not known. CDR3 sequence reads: CSASRDFNQPQHF. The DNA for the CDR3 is TGCAGTGCTTCTCGGGACTTTAATCAGCCCCAGCATTTT.